The TCR beta chain under discussion was sequenced for a study of OX40 agonist ivuxolimab in advanced cancers. Study-level background: Mean age around 60 years, range roughly 20 to 85; approximately 80% male.

The ends lost 5 bases at V and 4 bases at J; junction bases unmatched: 10. The CDR3 is 15 amino acids. The germline CDR1 and CDR2 sequences are SNHLY and FYNNEI. TCRdb's copy holds only in-frame clones and misses some; the assay was immunoSEQ multiplex PCR. Here the sample spans some 82,000 clones, about 91% being singletons. The receptor's source is an adult with an advanced solid tumor such as melanoma, head and neck, liver or kidney cancer. V and J are TRBV2 and TRBJ2-5; 7 bases line up with TRBD1. The sequencing used CD4+ or CD8+ T cells sorted from blood, collected in a trial of the OX40 agonist ivuxolimab. CDR3 loop: CASSSNRGSGETQYF. The CDR3 nucleotides read TGTGCCAGCAGTAGTAACAGGGGTTCTGGAGAGACCCAGTACTTC.